This T cell receptor (beta chain) was documented in a study of T cell responses to AZD1222 COVID-19 vaccine. Broader study findings: Across spike, vaccine-associated CD4 TCRs were found, dominant at 160-218 and 743-854. Among AZD1222 vaccinees, only six were seropositive at baseline.

Remarks on this clone: What it binds is unknown.

V gave up 4 bases and J gave up 0 bases, with 8 bases separating them. There are 14 residues in the CDR3. Germline V gives CDR1 LGHDT, CDR2 YNNKEL (reference sequence). Clones were read by immunoSEQ multiplex PCR, and TCRdb kept only the in-frame ones, dropping some. Among around 110,000 clones listed, more than 65% were seen once. This chain joins TRBV3-1 (or the pseudogene TRBV3-2) and TRBJ2-3; D gene ambiguous. The origin of this receptor is an adult in good health. Sequenced here: peripheral blood, sampled on day 0 of AZD1222 vaccination. The CDR3 DNA is TGTGCCAGCAGCCGGACGGAAAGCACAGATACGCAGTATTTT. It translates to CASSRTESTDTQYF.